Below, 8 T cell receptor beta chains from the same sample are listed, as sequenced in a study of human T cells and chemical hapten exposure. Time point indicated: pre-sensitization, week 0. Treatment given: therapeutic diphenylcyclopropenone sensitization with weekly scalp DPC. TCRdb analysed the RACE reads with MiXCR anew, one entry per CDR3 protein. The data hold 120,000 or so distinct CDR3 sequences, with approximately 12% observed a single time. The specimen comprised whole blood, sampled in connection with sensitization to the hapten diphenylcyclopropenone (DPC). Receptors were obtained from a woman under 30 with alopecia areata. Some clones in this sample may be carry-over from other donors' samples.

This clonotype showed up many times. The chain employs TRBV28 and TRBJ1-4, with D possibly being TRBD1 (5 bases). The CDR3 sequence is 13 residues long. Trimming took 6 bases from V and 5 from J, leaving 10 bases between them. Germline values: CDR1 MDHEN, CDR2 SYDVKM. The CDR3 here is CASSQTANEKLFF. In DNA, the CDR3 is TGTGCCAGCAGCCAGACAGCGAATGAAAAACTGTTTTTT.

The V gene is TRBV29-1, the J gene TRBJ1-1; D not resolved. V lost 8 bases to trimming and J lost 1 base, with 17 bases between them. The germline CDR1 and CDR2 sequences are SQVTM and ANQGSEA. There are 14 residues in the CDR3. CDR3 coding DNA: TGCAGCACTTCCCGGGTCTCGTCGAACACTGAAGCTTTCTTT. Translated, it gives CSTSRVSSNTEAFF.

This sequence joins TRBV20-1 and TRBJ1-1; D ambiguous. Germline CDR1 reads DFQATT; CDR2 reads SNEGSKA (reference sequence). V lost 5 bases to trimming and J lost 0 bases, with 7 bases between them. The CDR3 covers 12 residues. The CDR3 DNA follows: TGCAGTGCTGGCGTGGTGAACACTGAAGCTTTCTTT. This encodes CSAGVVNTEAFF.

The rearrangement joins TRBV28 to TRBJ2-2; D unclear. This CDR3 comprises 15 residues. In germline, CDR1 is MDHEN, CDR2 SYDVKM. V gave up 2 bases and J gave up 1 base, with 8 bases separating them. The CDR3 sequence is CASSLTYRNTGELFF. The CDR3 DNA is TGTGCCAGCAGTTTAACCTACCGGAACACCGGGGAGCTGTTTTTT.

The genes are TRBV28 and TRBJ1-6, with D perhaps matching TRBD1 (5 bases). Germline CDR1 and CDR2: MDHEN and SYDVKM. The V gene lost 2 bases and the J gene lost 9 bases, with 11 bases spanning the gap. The CDR3 spans 14 residues. CDR3 in DNA: TGTGCCAGCAGTTTAGTCAGGGATGGTTCACCCCTCCACTTT. Protein: CASSLVRDGSPLHF.

V usage is TRBV7-2 and J usage is TRBJ2-3, with TRBD2 matching over 8 bases. The germline gives CDR1 SGHTA, CDR2 FQGNSA. V lost 3 bases to trimming and J lost 1 base; unmatched junction nucleotides: 3. CDR3 size: 15 residues. CDR3 nucleotide sequence: TGTGCCAGCAGCTTCGATAGCGGGGGCACAGATACGCAGTATTTT. This gives the protein CASSFDSGGTDTQYF.

Only a few counts were recorded for this clonotype. The chain carries TRBV7-2 and TRBJ2-7; D not certain. Trimming stripped 5 bases from V and 1 base from J, with 12 bases between. CDR3 length: 14 residues. Per germline, CDR1 SGHTA and CDR2 FQGNSA. This chain's CDR3 is CASSARSASYEQYF. The CDR3 DNA follows: TGTGCCAGCAGCGCCCGCTCTGCGTCCTACGAGCAGTACTTC. The variable domain in full, with the rest retrieved from reference TRBV7-2 and TRBJ2-7, is GAGVSQSPSNKVTEKGKDVELRCDPISGHTALYWYRQSLGQGLEFLIYFQGNSAPDKSGLPSDRFSAERTGGSVSTLTIQRTQQEDSAVYLCASSARSASYEQYFGPGTRLTVT.

The sample holds a few counts of this clonotype. The V and J genes are TRBV11-2 and TRBJ2-5; D could derive from TRBD1 or TRBD2 (7 bases each). The V end lost 2 bases, the J end lost 5 bases, and 15 bases lay between the germline ends. From germline, CDR1 is SGHAT and CDR2 FQNNGV. The CDR3 has 15 residues. For the CDR3, the DNA is TGTGCCAGCAGCTTAAGAAGACAGGGAGGGGAGACCCAGTACTTC. Translated: CASSLRRQGGETQYF.